The sequence of this TCR beta chain was determined in a study of T cell responses to AZD1222 COVID-19 vaccine. The CDR3 consists of 13 residues. CDR1 and CDR2 (germline): LGHDT, YNNKEL (reference sequence). Trimming pared 7 bases from V and 4 bases from J, leaving 14 bases between. Points on this clone: Antigen unknown.

Study-wide results and caveats: The breadth and depth of Spike-specific TCRs increased once two AZD1222 doses had been given. Clonal diversity may have been underestimated in mostly white British donors. Per reports, nearly half of all spike-specific TCRs target regions that are unmutated in variants.

Repertoires were generated with immunoSEQ multiplex PCR, while TCRdb's copy carries only in-frame clones and drops some. The data contain about 85,000 clones, around 85% of them seen just once; the ten biggest clones take up around 5%. The sequence derives from an adult who received the AZD1222 COVID-19 vaccine. The chain recombines TRBV3-1 (or the pseudogene TRBV3-2) with TRBJ2-7; D unclear. The sequencing here drew on peripheral blood, taken 28 days after the second AZD1222 dose. The DNA for the CDR3 is TGTGCCAGCACCCACAGCGACACGTACGAGCAGTACTTC. This sequence encodes CASTHSDTYEQYF.